Below, 23 T cell receptor beta chains from the same sample are listed, as sequenced in a study of cytomegalovirus exposure and HLA in healthy donors (dated by TCRdb to 2015 to 2018). The method was the immunoSEQ multiplex PCR assay. The multiplex PCR relied on a mix of 60 forward primers for TCR Vbeta segments and 13 reverse primers for TCR Jbeta segments. Entries here come from immuneACCESS through TCRdb and include only in-frame sequences with V and J called. Some clones fail to appear in such tables; in the studies checked, an unresolved V gene covers under half of the shortfall, and the cause of the remainder is unknown. The sample table lists 200,000 or so clones, around 86% of them with a count of one. Under 0.9% of the sample is taken by the ten largest. Sequenced input: PBMCs. These receptors were collected from a woman younger than 35 in good health and CMV-seronegative.

The CDR3, as DNA: TGTGCCAGCAGTCCTATAGGGGTCCTAGCGGATTACAATGAGCAGTTCTTC. This encodes CASSPIGVLADYNEQFF. The chain has TRBV2 and TRBJ2-1; 7 bases agree with TRBD2. The trim removed 5 bases at V and 4 bases at J, leaving 14 bases unmatched. CDR3 size: 17 residues. Germline V gene lookup returns CDR1 SNHLY and CDR2 FYNNEI.

CDR3: CSNLLNTGELFF. In DNA, the CDR3 is TGTTCCAACCTCCTAAACACCGGGGAGCTGTTTTTT. V and J are TRBV7-9 and TRBJ2-2, with D unresolved. The CDR3 loop spans 12 amino acids. The V gene's germline CDR1 is SEHNR and CDR2 FQNEAQ (reference sequence).

J is TRBJ2-1 and V is TRBV28, with a weak D call TRBD2 (5 bases). This CDR3 contains 14 residues. V was cut by 10 bases and J by 0 bases, with 13 bases left in between. Germline values: CDR1 MDHEN, CDR2 SYDVKM. Written as DNA, the CDR3 is TGTGCCATCCTTAGCGTTAGCTCCTACAATGAGCAGTTCTTC. Protein sequence: CAILSVSSYNEQFF.

The J gene is TRBJ1-1, the V gene TRBV6-5; D is undetermined. This CDR3 is built from 16 residues. CDR1 is MNHEY, CDR2 SVGAGI, per germline. V was trimmed by 4 bases and J by 5 bases, leaving 20 bases between them. DNA of the CDR3: TGTGCCAGCAGTTTAGCGGGGAGGCGGAGTGGTACTGAAGCTTTCTTT. Translation: CASSLAGRRSGTEAFF.

This chain links TRBV5-1 with TRBJ1-1; maybe TRBD1 (5 bases). V lost 1 base, J lost 4 bases, and 8 bases lay in between. Per germline, CDR1 SGHRS and CDR2 YFSETQ. The CDR3 sequence is 13 residues long. This CDR3 is CASSLFQGTEAFF. CDR3 coding DNA: TGCGCCAGCAGCTTGTTTCAGGGCACTGAAGCTTTCTTT.

The chain couples TRBV9 to TRBJ2-2, with D possibly matching TRBD2 (7 bases). V was clipped by 4 bases and J by 4 bases, with 17 bases between them. The CDR3 extends over 16 amino acids. Germline lookup yields CDR1 SGDLS and CDR2 YYNGEE. The DNA of the CDR3 is TGTGCCAGCAGCTTTGGAGGGAGGGGGAGCACCGGGGAGCTGTTTTTT. Translation: CASSFGGRGSTGELFF.

V gene TRBV9 combines with J gene TRBJ1-2; maybe TRBD1 (6 bases). Trimming left V 3 bases short and J 4 bases short, with 13 bases between. The CDR3 is 14 amino acids. Per the germline V gene, CDR1 is SGDLS and CDR2 is YYNGEE. In DNA, the CDR3 is TGTGCCAGCAGCGCTACAGGGACGGGCTATGGCTACACCTTC. Translation gives CASSATGTGYGYTF.

The V call is TRBV6-5, the J call TRBJ2-7, with D possibly matching TRBD1 (6 bases). CDR1 and CDR2 (germline): MNHEY, SVGAGI. V shed 2 bases and J shed 0 bases, with 11 bases lying between them. The CDR3 loop spans 15 amino acids. CDR3 sequence reads: CASSYRQVGSYEQYF. CDR3 in DNA: TGTGCCAGCAGTTACCGACAGGTGGGCTCCTACGAGCAGTACTTC.

The genes are TRBV25-1 and TRBJ2-3; D ambiguous. The CDR3 is 14 residues long. The germline V and J ends were trimmed by 1 base and 0 bases, with 5 bases remaining between them. Looked up from germline, CDR1 is MGHDK and CDR2 is SYGVNS. CDR3 DNA sequence: TGTGCCAGCAGTGAATTTTCTAGCACAGATACGCAGTATTTT. It translates to CASSEFSSTDTQYF.

This clone was seen a few times. The V call is TRBV6-1, the J call TRBJ2-2, with 7 bases fitting TRBD1. The CDR3 contains 15 residues. Germline V CDR1 and CDR2: MNHNS, SASEGT. V gave up 4 bases and J gave up 4 bases; unmatched junction bases: 6. The CDR3: CASSVGTASTGELFF. The CDR3 DNA is TGTGCCAGCAGTGTTGGGACAGCCAGCACCGGGGAGCTGTTTTTT.

The rearrangement joins TRBV5-5 to TRBJ2-7; the D gene is possibly TRBD1 (5 bases). Germline CDR1 is SGHKS and CDR2 is YYEKEE (reference sequence). V shed 0 bases and J shed 7 bases, with 14 bases lying between them. The length of the CDR3 is 14 residues. CDR3 region: CASSLVQGSDEQYF. CDR3 nucleotide sequence: TGTGCCAGCAGCTTGGTCCAGGGTTCGGATGAGCAGTACTTC.

The J gene is TRBJ2-3, the V gene TRBV5-1, with 8 positions matching TRBD2. The CDR3 covers 18 residues. Losses at the gene ends were 0 bases for V and 4 bases for J; bases not matched to a gene: 13. Germline-derived CDR1 and CDR2 are SGHRS and YFSETQ. CDR3 DNA: TGCGCCAGCAGCTTGGGGCCCTTAAGCGGGAGAGTGGCAGATACGCAGTATTTT. This translates into CASSLGPLSGRVADTQYF.

The chain carries TRBV18 and TRBJ2-5; 11 bases match TRBD2. The trim removed 4 bases at V and 4 bases at J, leaving 2 bases unmatched. The CDR3 spans 14 residues. In germline, CDR1 is KGHSH, CDR2 LQKENI. Here the CDR3 DNA reads TGTGCCAGCTCACGGACTAGCGGGCGAGAGACCCAGTACTTC. Its protein is CASSRTSGRETQYF.

This clone was counted only a few times. This rearrangement joins TRBV7-6 to TRBJ1-4; the match to TRBD1 covers 10 bases. This CDR3 has 18 residues. V lost 0 bases, J lost 4 bases, and 8 bases stayed unmatched. Germline V gene sequence: CDR1 SGHVS, CDR2 FNYEAQ. CDR3 sequence reads: CASSLAVRRTGGNEKLFF. Written as DNA, the CDR3 is TGTGCCAGCAGCTTAGCGGTTAGGAGGACAGGGGGTAATGAAAAACTGTTTTTT.

The CDR3 loop is CASSQSTGKSEKLFF. The CDR3 nucleotides are TGTGCCAGCAGCCAATCGACAGGAAAGAGTGAAAAACTGTTTTTT. The chain has TRBV4-2 and TRBJ1-4; a weak D match, TRBD1 (6 bases). CDR3 length: 15 amino acids. The V end was cut by 2 bases, the J end by 7 bases, with 14 bases between. Germline V CDR1 and CDR2: LGHNA, YNFKEQ.

The chain joins TRBV6-5 to TRBJ1-4; D possibly corresponds to TRBD1 (6 bases). The CDR3 is 14 residues long. Per the germline V gene, CDR1 is MNHEY and CDR2 is SVGAGI. Trimming pared 2 bases from V and 6 bases from J, leaving 10 bases between. CDR3 amino acids: CASSYGRGDEKLFF. In nucleotides, the CDR3 is TGTGCCAGCAGTTACGGGAGGGGGGATGAAAAACTGTTTTTT.

V gene TRBV5-1 combines with J gene TRBJ2-7; TRBD2 matches 12 bases. The ends lost 0 bases at V and 5 bases at J; junction bases unmatched: 6. Germline V lookup: CDR1 SGHRS, CDR2 YFSETQ. CDR3 length equals 16 residues. The CDR3 coding sequence is TGCGCCAGCAGCTTGGCCCTAGCGGGGGGGTTGCACGAGCAGTACTTC. This encodes CASSLALAGGLHEQYF.

The chain links TRBV6-5 to TRBJ1-2; TRBD1 matches at 9 bases. CDR3 size: 13 residues. V was clipped by 4 bases and J by 8 bases; unmatched bases: 5. The V gene's germline CDR1 is MNHEY and CDR2 SVGAGI. The CDR3: CASSSGQGRGYTF. The CDR3 nucleotides read TGTGCCAGCAGTTCGGGACAGGGACGGGGCTACACCTTC.

For the CDR3, the DNA is TGTGCCAGCAGCTACGGGACTAGCGTTCCCTACGAGCAGTACTTC. Amino acids: CASSYGTSVPYEQYF. The J gene is TRBJ2-7, the V gene TRBV13; 10 bases line up with TRBD2. Trimming removed 4 bases from V and 2 bases from J; junction bases left unmatched: 5. Germline assignment: CDR1 PRHDT and CDR2 FYEKMQ (reference sequence). The CDR3 is 15 residues long.

V gene TRBV5-1 combines with J gene TRBJ1-3; tentatively, D is TRBD1 (5 bases). Between the trimmed V and J ends, which lost 0 bases and 0 bases, there was a span of 10 bases. CDR3 length: 16 amino acids. The germline gives CDR1 SGHRS, CDR2 YFSETQ. The CDR3 reads CASSLGPGYSGNTIYF. The CDR3 DNA reads TGCGCCAGCAGCTTGGGACCAGGGTACTCTGGAAACACCATATATTTT.

This rearrangement joins TRBV7-3 to TRBJ2-3, with 10 bases aligning to TRBD2. Germline loops: CDR1 SGHTA, CDR2 FQGTGA. CDR3 length: 16 residues. The V and J ends lost 1 base and 1 base, in that order; junction bases with no gene match: 2. The CDR3 spells CASSLRGTSGTDTQYF. In DNA, the CDR3 is TGTGCCAGCAGCTTAAGGGGGACTAGCGGCACAGATACGCAGTATTTT. The full variable domain, rest sourced from reference TRBV7-3 and TRBJ2-3, is GAGVSQTPSNKVTEKGKYVELRCDPISGHTALYWYRQSLGQGPEFLIYFQGTGAADDSGLPNDRFFAVRPEGSVSTLKIQRTERGDSAVYLCASSLRGTSGTDTQYFGPGTRLTVL.

This chain connects TRBV2 to TRBJ1-4; D is possibly TRBD1 (6 bases). Trimming took 11 bases from V and 0 from J, leaving 16 bases between them. Germline V gives CDR1 SNHLY, CDR2 FYNNEI. This CDR3 region has 15 residues. The CDR3: CAGSVQGATNEKLFF. The CDR3, as DNA: TGTGCCGGCTCAGTACAGGGTGCAACTAATGAAAAACTGTTTTTT.

V usage is TRBV6-5 and J usage is TRBJ2-5; 10 bases are shared with TRBD2. Germline values: CDR1 MNHEY, CDR2 SVGAGI. The CDR3 has 14 amino acids. V lost 5 bases and J lost 5; bases outside the gene matches: 5. The CDR3 nucleotides read TGTGCCAGCAGTCGGGGACTAGCGTCCGAGACCCAGTACTTC. It is translated as CASSRGLASETQYF.